This T cell receptor (beta chain) is drawn from a study of CD8 T cells in Susac syndrome (dated 2019 in TCRdb). Describing the broader study: Of the Susac syndrome patients who were sequenced, roughly 6 had clinically active disease and eight or nine were in clinical remission. At blood withdrawal, Susac syndrome patients were therapy-naive, treated with corticosteroids (with IVIg additionally given to some), or treated with IVIg alone. Whether CD8+ T cell activation and differentiation in Susac syndrome was antigen driven was tested using repertoire sequencing. CD8+ T cell repertoire clonality was compared between over 9 healthy donors, approximately 14 Susac syndrome patients and 15 multiple sclerosis patients. The paper's findings and limits, for the study overall: Clonal expansion was observed in Susac syndrome CD8+ repertoires, with the highest expansion in CD8+ TEMRA cells and greater expansion in clinically active than in remitting patients. Around 15 Susac-specific public clones were identified in the total CD8+ repertoire, and roughly five Susac-specific public clones were identified in the CD8+ TEMRA repertoire. The number of individuals in the TCR sequencing and HLA analysis was recognized as being relatively small.

Regarding this clonotype: The antigen it binds to is not known. The record has no base qualities; no much larger clone is one base away.

RNA was extracted using the RNeasy kit, and roughly 0.5 to 1 microgram was reverse transcribed with random hexamers. TCR beta CDR3 regions were amplified with the immunoSEQ multiplex PCR assay covering 54 Vbeta and 13 Jbeta segments. To correct PCR amplification bias, a synthetic template baseline was used for both primer optimization and computational correction. In the paper's pipeline: Reads were annotated to V, D and J genes according to IMGT and were analyzed with immunoSEQ Analyzer, with only productive sequences retained. Clonality was computed as one minus Shannon entropy normalized by log2 of the number of productive unique sequences. For each patient and control, public and private clones were evaluated within the 100 most prevalent clones. A clone was defined as Susac-specific if it was absent from the healthy and MS cohorts, from 950 to 1,300 published viral clones and from other ImmuneACCESS disease sequences. Clones were called with MiXCR by TCRdb after fastp trimmed the public reads at Q25, and only in-frame beta chains were retained. Rows are unified per CDR3 protein, each entry keeping the most common DNA and genes. The authors' filters were not applied to this entry. The sample table shows 100,000 to 150,000 distinct CDR3 sequences, and just under 95% are seen once. The ten largest clones take up approximately 0.2% of the sample.

The germline ends are 10 bases apart after V is trimmed by 5 bases and J by 2 bases. According to the germline V gene (reference sequence), CDR1 reads SEHNR and CDR2 reads FQNEAQ. Inclusive of the bounding cysteine and phenylalanine, the CDR3 is 13 residues long. Just CDR3 DNA is preserved here, 39 bases in frame from base 1. Peripheral blood CD8+ and CD4+ T cells from healthy donors, Susac syndrome patients and multiple sclerosis patients were profiled using high-throughput TCR beta sequencing. Recently defined diagnostic criteria for definite or probable disease were met by the Susac syndrome patients. Bulk CD8+ and CD4+ T cells were purified by magnetic negative isolation, while CD8+ TEMRA cells were enriched using FACS. Blood was collected in EDTA tubes and processed within 24 hours, with PBMCs isolated through density gradient centrifugation. PBMCs intended for TCR sequencing were cryopreserved in liquid nitrogen and thawed later in a water bath at 37 degrees C. A purity of at least 90% was achieved for sorted or isolated CD4+, CD8+ and CD8+ TEMRA cells.

The chain couples TRBV7-9 to TRBJ2-7, with no reliable assignment of the D segment. Material for sequencing was CD8+ T cells from PBMCs. This TCR was recovered from a human donor with Susac syndrome. The CDR3 corresponds to CASSPYTAYEQYF. The nucleotide sequence reads TGTGCCAGCAGCCCATACACAGCCTACGAGCAGTACTTC.